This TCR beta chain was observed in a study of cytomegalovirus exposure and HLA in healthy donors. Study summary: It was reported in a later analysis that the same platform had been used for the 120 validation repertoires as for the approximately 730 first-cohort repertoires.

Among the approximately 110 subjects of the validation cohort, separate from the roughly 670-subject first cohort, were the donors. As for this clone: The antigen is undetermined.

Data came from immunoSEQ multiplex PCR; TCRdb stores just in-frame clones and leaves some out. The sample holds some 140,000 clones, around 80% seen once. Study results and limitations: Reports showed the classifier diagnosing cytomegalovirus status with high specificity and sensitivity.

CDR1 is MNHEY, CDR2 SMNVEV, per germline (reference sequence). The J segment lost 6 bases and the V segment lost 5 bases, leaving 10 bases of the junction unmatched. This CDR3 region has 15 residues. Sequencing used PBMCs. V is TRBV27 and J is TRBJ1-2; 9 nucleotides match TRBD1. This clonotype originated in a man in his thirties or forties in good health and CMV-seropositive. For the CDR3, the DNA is TGTGCCAGCAGTCCCCGGACAGGGGTTAAGAATGGCTACACCTTC. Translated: CASSPRTGVKNGYTF.